Each of the 25 T cell receptor beta chains below was sequenced from the same sample in a study of T cell responses to AZD1222 COVID-19 vaccine. Measured with immunoSEQ multiplex PCR; TCRdb has only the in-frame clones, and not every one. The table records around 88,000 clones, about nine tenths of them present only once. Sample: peripheral blood, taken on day 0 of AZD1222 vaccination. Receptors originate from an adult in good health.

The gene calls are TRBV11-2 and TRBJ1-1; 7 positions agree with TRBD1. The CDR3 loop spans 14 amino acids. Germline CDR1 reads SGHAT; CDR2 reads FQNNGV. V was clipped by 6 bases and J by 4 bases; unmatched bases: 8. In nucleotides, the CDR3 is TGTGCCAGCAGAAACTACAGGGGAGGCACTGAAGCTTTCTTT. As protein: CASRNYRGGTEAFF. The whole variable domain, filled in from reference TRBV11-2 and TRBJ1-1, reads EAGVAQSPRYKIIEKRQSVAFWCNPISGHATLYWYQQILGQGPKLLIQFQNNGVVDDSQLPKDRFSAERLKGVDSTLKIQPAKLEDSAVYLCASRNYRGGTEAFFGQGTRLTVV.

This clone was seen a single time. The chain has TRBV5-4 and TRBJ2-1; D possibly uses TRBD1 or TRBD2 (5 bases each). Germline V gives CDR1 SGHNT, CDR2 YYREEE (reference sequence). CDR3 length equals 13 residues. Trimming shortened V by 4 bases and J by 11 bases, and 16 bases separated the two germline ends. This chain's CDR3 is CASSRDRPEKQFF. CDR3 DNA: TGTGCCAGCAGCCGGGACCGACCGGAAAAGCAGTTCTTC.

The table lists this clone with a count of one. The V call is TRBV9, the J call TRBJ1-5; the D is unclear. With 3 bases removed from V and 7 bases from J, the gap between germline ends came to 11 bases. The CDR3 covers 13 residues. Germline CDR1 SGDLS, CDR2 YYNGEE. Here the CDR3 DNA reads TGTGCCAGCAGCGCGGACTTGTTACAGCCCCAGCATTTT. Translating it yields CASSADLLQPQHF.

By sample fraction, this clone is medium-sized. This rearrangement joins TRBV6-1 to TRBJ1-5; 10 positions match TRBD1. Trimming removed 0 bases from V and 5 bases from J; junction bases left unmatched: 4. Per the germline V gene, CDR1 is MNHNS and CDR2 is SASEGT. The CDR3 runs 16 residues. The CDR3 protein is CASSEAPGQGHQPQHF. For the CDR3, the DNA is TGTGCCAGCAGTGAAGCGCCGGGACAGGGGCATCAGCCCCAGCATTTT.

J is TRBJ2-3 and V is TRBV3-1 (or the pseudogene TRBV3-2); 10 bases fit TRBD2. CDR1 and CDR2 from the germline V gene are LGHDT and YNNKEL (reference sequence). The CDR3 is 17 residues long. The V and J ends lost 4 bases and 6 bases, in that order; junction bases with no gene match: 13. CDR3: CASSRWTSGLGHDTQYF. The CDR3 nucleotides read TGTGCCAGCAGCCGTTGGACTAGCGGTCTTGGCCACGATACGCAGTATTTT.

The V and J genes are TRBV19 and TRBJ2-2; 13 nucleotides match TRBD2. The CDR3 totals 15 residues. J was trimmed by 5 bases and V by 4 bases; bases with no gene match: 1. In germline, CDR1 is LNHDA, CDR2 SQIVND (reference sequence). The CDR3 DNA reads TGTGCCAGTAGTACGGGACTAGCGGGAACCGGGGAGCTGTTTTTT. As protein: CASSTGLAGTGELFF.

The chain combines TRBV28 with TRBJ1-5; D is uncertain. V shed 5 bases and J shed 12 bases, with 14 bases lying between them. CDR1 is MDHEN, CDR2 SYDVKM, per germline. CDR3 length equals 12 residues. The CDR3 DNA is TGTGCCAGCAGTCCCACCGGGCTCCGCCAGCATTTT. It is translated as CASSPTGLRQHF.

The CDR3 region has the DNA TGTGCCAGCAGCGGCCCCGGGACAGCATATGGCTACACCTTC. This gives the protein CASSGPGTAYGYTF. V is TRBV5-6 and J is TRBJ1-2, with 7 bases matching TRBD1. The CDR3 spans 14 residues. Germline V gene data show CDR1 as SGHDT and CDR2 as YYEEEE. Losses at the gene ends were 4 bases for V and 5 bases for J; bases not matched to a gene: 8.

The chain combines TRBV5-4 with TRBJ2-7; D is unresolved. The CDR3 is 13 amino acids. Germline V gene lookup returns CDR1 SGHNT and CDR2 YYREEE (reference sequence). Trimming removed 1 base from V and 6 bases from J, with 11 bases in between. Here the CDR3 DNA reads TGTGCCAGCAGCTTGTGGGCAGGCAGCGAGCAGTACTTC. This sequence encodes CASSLWAGSEQYF.

The chain carries TRBV7-2 and TRBJ1-2, with TRBD1 matching 7 bases. With V trimmed by 4 bases and J by 3 bases, 2 bases remained unmatched. Germline V gene sequence: CDR1 SGHTA, CDR2 FQGNSA. This CDR3 is 13 amino acids long. In DNA form, the CDR3 reads TGTGCCAGCAGCTGGGACAGACACTATGGCTACACCTTC. This translates into CASSWDRHYGYTF.

In DNA, the CDR3 is TGTGCCAGCAGCCCTTCCATCGAGCAGTACTTC. Amino acids: CASSPSIEQYF. The chain uses TRBV11-2 and TRBJ2-7; the D is unclear. Trimming stripped 5 bases from V and 6 bases from J, with 8 bases between. CDR3 length: 11 residues. In germline, CDR1 is SGHAT, CDR2 FQNNGV.

V usage is TRBV19 and J usage is TRBJ1-5, with a weak D call TRBD1 (5 bases). Germline V gene data show CDR1 as LNHDA and CDR2 as SQIVND (reference sequence). This CDR3 has 14 amino acids. Trimming removed 3 bases at V and 2 bases at J, with 8 bases between. CDR3 amino acids: CASSISRGNQPQHF. The CDR3, as DNA: TGTGCCAGTAGTATCTCCAGGGGCAATCAGCCCCAGCATTTT.

This clone was seen a single time. The rearrangement links TRBV19 to TRBJ1-5, with 7 bases aligning to TRBD1. V gave up 6 bases and J gave up 0 bases; unmatched junction bases: 5. Germline V gene lookup returns CDR1 LNHDA and CDR2 SQIVND (reference sequence). This CDR3 comprises 15 residues. The CDR3 here is CASRTGAYSNQPQHF. In nucleotides, the CDR3 is TGTGCCAGTAGAACAGGGGCTTATAGCAATCAGCCCCAGCATTTT.

The genes are TRBV19 and TRBJ1-1; no clear D. The CDR3 extends over 14 amino acids. Trimming stripped 0 bases from V and 10 bases from J, with 15 bases between. CDR1 and CDR2 (germline): LNHDA, SQIVND (reference sequence). The CDR3 loop is CASSIDRARAAAFF. The CDR3 DNA reads as TGTGCCAGTAGTATAGATCGGGCGAGGGCGGCAGCTTTCTTT.

This chain joins TRBV10-3 and TRBJ1-1, with 9 bases fitting TRBD1. V trimming: 3 bases; J trimming: 6 bases; junction bases outside the gene matches: 5. Germline V gene data show CDR1 as ENHRY and CDR2 as SYGVKD. This CDR3 is 14 amino acids long. The CDR3 DNA reads TGTGCCATCAGTGAACCGGGACAGGGTGCTGAAGCTTTCTTT. This translates into CAISEPGQGAEAFF.

V gene TRBV21-1 combines with J gene TRBJ2-6; the DNA was not used to check the table's D call, TRBD2. TRBV21-1 is a known pseudogene. The CDR3 runs to 19 residues. The CDR3 loop is CASSPLGGASLTGANVLTF. DNA for the CDR3: TGTGCCAGCAGCCCCCTAGGAGGGGCCAGTTTGACTGGGGCCAACGTCCTGACTTTC.

This clone appeared a few times. V usage is TRBV20-1 and J usage is TRBJ1-2; the D is unclear. V was shortened by 3 bases and J by 4 bases, with 12 bases between the two germline ends. This CDR3 contains 13 residues. Germline V gene sequence: CDR1 DFQATT, CDR2 SNEGSKA (reference sequence). CDR3 coding DNA: TGCAGTGCTAGTGACGGACCTACCTATGGCTACACCTTC. This encodes CSASDGPTYGYTF.

The V and J genes are TRBV7-2 and TRBJ1-5; unclear D gene. The V end was cut by 1 base, the J end by 0 bases, with 7 bases between. Germline V CDR1 and CDR2: SGHTA, FQGNSA. The CDR3 loop spans 15 amino acids. The CDR3 spells CASSLGPYSNQPQHF. In DNA form, the CDR3 reads TGTGCCAGCAGCTTAGGACCTTATAGCAATCAGCCCCAGCATTTT.

This chain connects TRBV28 to TRBJ2-2; D may be TRBD1 (6 bases). Germline CDR1 MDHEN, CDR2 SYDVKM. This CDR3 spans 13 amino acids. Deletions cut 9 bases from V and 0 bases from J, with 8 bases between. CDR3 DNA: TGTGCCAGTGGACAGACGAACACCGGGGAGCTGTTTTTT. Its translation: CASGQTNTGELFF.

The J gene is TRBJ1-2, the V gene TRBV7-3; a possible D gene is TRBD1 (5 bases). Per the germline V gene, CDR1 is SGHTA and CDR2 is FQGTGA. The CDR3 length is 14 residues. Trimming stripped 1 base from V and 6 bases from J, with 12 bases between. The CDR3 region is CASSLNQGMDGYTF. As DNA, the CDR3 is TGTGCCAGCAGCTTAAATCAGGGAATGGATGGCTACACCTTC.

The chain has TRBV7-3 and TRBJ1-5; D unresolved. Trimming shortened V by 3 bases and J by 5 bases, and 2 bases separated the two germline ends. The CDR3 consists of 11 residues. Germline values: CDR1 SGHTA, CDR2 FQGTGA. The CDR3 nucleotides read TGTGCCAGCAGCTTTGATCAGCCCCAGCATTTT. Its translation is CASSFDQPQHF.

V usage is TRBV13 and J usage is TRBJ2-7, with D possibly matching TRBD1 (6 bases). V was cut by 2 bases and J by 0 bases, with 17 bases left in between. The CDR3 loop spans 17 amino acids. In germline, CDR1 is PRHDT, CDR2 FYEKMQ (reference sequence). The CDR3 is CASSLSGQNELSYEQYF. DNA of the CDR3: TGTGCCAGCAGCTTAAGCGGACAGAATGAGCTCTCCTACGAGCAGTACTTC.

This chain joins TRBV10-3 and TRBJ2-7; D is possibly TRBD1 (5 bases). Germline V gene lookup returns CDR1 ENHRY and CDR2 SYGVKD. Between the trimmed V and J ends, which lost 0 bases and 7 bases, there was a span of 10 bases. The CDR3 totals 13 residues. DNA of the CDR3: TGTGCCATCAGTGAGTCCCCTGGGGCAGAGCAGTACTTC. This gives the protein CAISESPGAEQYF.

The gene calls are TRBV6-5 and TRBJ1-6, with 9 bases lining up with TRBD1. With V trimmed by 6 bases and J by 9 bases, 3 bases remained unmatched. CDR1 and CDR2 from the germline V gene are MNHEY and SVGAGI. The CDR3 loop spans 13 amino acids. CDR3 region: CASRDRGSSPLHF. CDR3 sequence (DNA): TGTGCCAGCAGGGACAGGGGTTCTTCACCCCTCCACTTT.

The rearrangement links TRBV11-2 to TRBJ1-4, with D perhaps TRBD1 (5 bases). The CDR3 is made up of 14 amino acids. Trimming shortened V by 5 bases and J by 6 bases, and 13 bases separated the two germline ends. Looked up from germline, CDR1 is SGHAT and CDR2 is FQNNGV. Here the CDR3 reads CASSTGTGYEKLFF. The CDR3 coding sequence is TGTGCCAGCAGCACCGGGACCGGGTATGAAAAACTGTTTTTT.